A single sample is the source of the 18 T cell receptor beta chains below, sequenced in a study of T-cell reconstitution after alpha-beta-depleted transplantation in children. Preparation of the TCRbeta library involved a method that used unique molecular identifiers. One entry per CDR3 protein results from TCRdb running MiXCR on the PCR reads. The sample has approximately 130,000 distinct CDR3 sequences, 9.7% seen once. Sequencing was performed on PBMCs, mostly from graft donor cells, taken 180 days after TCRalphabeta/CD19-depleted stem cell transplant. These receptors all stem from a girl under three years old who had a stem cell transplant for combined immunodeficiency, so the T cells may come from the graft donor.

This clonotype was observed a handful of times. V gene TRBV12-3 or TRBV12-4 combines with J gene TRBJ1-2; D remains ambiguous. Deletions cut 2 bases from V and 7 bases from J, with 8 bases between. The CDR3 extends over 12 amino acids. The CDR3 nucleotides read TGTGCCAGCAGTTTAACCGGGATTGGCTACACCTTC. It codes for CASSLTGIGYTF.

This clonotype was counted between two and nine times. The chain uses TRBV29-1 and TRBJ1-2, with D possibly being TRBD1 (6 bases). This CDR3 region has 12 residues. V was pared by 6 bases and J by 4 bases, with 12 bases between. Germline CDR1 is SQVTM and CDR2 is ANQGSEA. The CDR3 loop reads CSVETGGYGYTF. In DNA, the CDR3 is TGCAGCGTCGAGACAGGTGGCTATGGCTACACCTTC.

This clonotype was counted only a few times. Here the CDR3 DNA reads TGTGCCAGCAGCTTGGGTGGGGGTCCAGGGGTAAATGAGCAGTTCTTC. This sequence encodes CASSLGGGPGVNEQFF. V gene TRBV5-6 combines with J gene TRBJ2-1; weak D call: TRBD1 (6 bases). The ends were cut back, 0 bases at V and 7 bases at J, with 17 bases in the middle. Germline lookup yields CDR1 SGHDT and CDR2 YYEEEE. The CDR3 has 16 amino acids.

This clonotype has a handful of counts. This chain joins TRBV20-1 and TRBJ2-5; tentative D call: TRBD1 (5 bases). Germline values: CDR1 DFQATT, CDR2 SNEGSKA (reference sequence). This CDR3 region has 15 residues. V lost 0 bases and J 5 bases, leaving 16 bases between the germline ends. The CDR3 region is CSAREGIGVRETQYF. CDR3 bases: TGCAGTGCTAGAGAGGGAATAGGGGTTAGGGAGACCCAGTACTTC.

In its sample, this clonotype was seen many times. The V and J genes are TRBV5-1 and TRBJ2-2, with 8 bases identical to TRBD2. V gave up 0 bases and J gave up 0 bases; unmatched junction bases: 1. The CDR3 has 16 residues. The germline V gene has CDR1 SGHRS and CDR2 YFSETQ. The CDR3 sequence: CASSLVSGANTGELFF. The CDR3 nucleotides read TGCGCCAGCAGCTTGGTTAGCGGGGCGAACACCGGGGAGCTGTTTTTT.

This clonotype was picked up a small number of times. This rearrangement joins TRBV24-1 to TRBJ2-4, with 7 bases fitting TRBD1. Germline trimming cut 5 bases from V and 3 bases from J; bases unmatched to any gene: 15. Germline CDR1 and CDR2: KGHDR and SFDVKD. The CDR3 totals 18 residues. This chain's CDR3 is CATSVLIDRELNKNIQYF. The CDR3 DNA is TGTGCCACCAGTGTCCTAATTGACAGGGAGCTTAACAAAAACATTCAGTACTTC.

The table lists this clonotype with a few counts. The J gene is TRBJ1-5, the V gene TRBV19; 9 bases are a match to TRBD1. V gave up 7 bases and J gave up 3 bases; unmatched junction bases: 7. In germline, CDR1 is LNHDA, CDR2 SQIVND (reference sequence). The CDR3 length is 15 residues. The DNA of the CDR3 is TGTGCCAGTACCGGGACAGGGATCTTCAATCAGCCCCAGCATTTT. Amino acid sequence: CASTGTGIFNQPQHF.

The sample holds a few counts of this clonotype. This rearrangement joins TRBV5-1 to TRBJ1-5, with D perhaps TRBD1 (6 bases). The CDR3 has 15 amino acids. Germline V gives CDR1 SGHRS, CDR2 YFSETQ. Trimming cost V 0 bases and J 9 bases, with 16 bases left between them. This CDR3 reads CASSLEGTSGSPQHF. DNA of the CDR3: TGCGCCAGCAGCTTGGAGGGGACATCCGGGTCGCCCCAGCATTTT.

This chain links TRBV11-3 with TRBJ2-1; 7 positions match TRBD2. The CDR3 extends over 14 amino acids. Germline V lookup: CDR1 SGHNT, CDR2 YENEEA. The J segment lost 5 bases and the V segment lost 8 bases, leaving 9 bases of the junction unmatched. The CDR3 DNA follows: TGTGCCAGCTCAGTCGGGGGGACCCACAATGAGCAGTTCTTC. Translating gives CASSVGGTHNEQFF.

The chain joins TRBV6-2 or TRBV6-3 to TRBJ2-5; a weak D match, TRBD2 (5 bases). V dropped 0 bases and J dropped 4 bases, with 12 bases sitting between them. The CDR3 contains 15 residues. The germline V gene encodes CDR1 MNHEY and CDR2 SVGEGT. CDR3 region: CASSYSSSSTETQYF. Here the CDR3 DNA reads TGTGCCAGCAGTTACTCGTCTAGCAGCACAGAGACCCAGTACTTC.

This clonotype was picked up a small number of times. The J gene is TRBJ2-2, the V gene TRBV20-1; D possibly corresponds to TRBD1 (6 bases). Trimming left V 4 bases short and J 1 base short, with 13 bases between. The CDR3 has 15 amino acids. Germline V gives CDR1 DFQATT, CDR2 SNEGSKA (reference sequence). The CDR3 is CSATGDRGNTGELFF. The DNA of the CDR3 is TGCAGTGCTACAGGGGACCGCGGGAACACCGGGGAGCTGTTTTTT.

This clonotype was observed at least ten times. The gene calls are TRBV12-3 or TRBV12-4 and TRBJ2-1; D remains ambiguous. The CDR3 sequence is 15 residues long. V lost 1 base and J 0 bases, leaving 7 bases between the germline ends. The CDR3 sequence is CASSLVGGSYNEQFF. The DNA of the CDR3 is TGTGCCAGCAGTTTAGTAGGTGGCTCCTACAATGAGCAGTTCTTC.

This clonotype was observed many times. The gene calls are TRBV12-3 or TRBV12-4 and TRBJ1-1; 7 nucleotides line up with TRBD1. This CDR3 has 17 amino acids. J gave up 2 bases and V 6 bases, and 15 bases lay outside the gene matches. The CDR3 spells CASSALTSDRDNTEAFF. CDR3 in DNA: TGTGCCAGCAGCGCCCTAACGTCTGACAGGGATAACACTGAAGCTTTCTTT.

The V call is TRBV12-3 or TRBV12-4, the J call TRBJ1-5, with TRBD1 matching over 7 bases. This CDR3 contains 18 residues. Trimming cost V 3 bases and J 0 bases; bases outside gene matches: 11. The CDR3 here is CASSLSRRRGPSNQPQHF. The CDR3 nucleotides are TGTGCCAGCAGTTTGAGCCGGAGAAGGGGGCCTAGCAATCAGCCCCAGCATTTT.

This clonotype occurred a few times. The J gene is TRBJ1-3, the V gene TRBV29-1; unclear D gene. Germline V lookup: CDR1 SQVTM, CDR2 ANQGSEA. The CDR3 extends over 12 amino acids. Trimming pared 3 bases from V and 2 bases from J, leaving 5 bases between. The CDR3 DNA reads TGCAGCGTTGATGAGCCTGGAAACACCATATATTTT. This translates into CSVDEPGNTIYF.

V is TRBV5-4 and J is TRBJ2-5; D perhaps matches TRBD2 (6 bases). Germline V CDR1 and CDR2: SGHNT, YYREEE (reference sequence). This CDR3 is 13 amino acids long. CDR3 coding DNA: TGTGCGGGGGGAGCGGCGGGGATCGAGACCCAGTACTTC. Protein: CAGGAAGIETQYF.

A remark on this clonotype: The junction departs from germline at one end; a sequencing error may be responsible. The chain couples TRBV6-2 or TRBV6-3 to TRBJ1-5; 7 bases align to TRBD1. Germline loops: CDR1 MNHEY, CDR2 SVGEGT. The CDR3 is 13 residues long. The CDR3 sequence: CSSRYRGHQPQHF. The CDR3 DNA follows: TGTTCCAGCAGATACAGGGGTCATCAGCCCCAGCATTTT.

This clonotype was seen more than once but under ten times. The chain has TRBV10-3 and TRBJ2-1, with TRBD1 matching 11 bases. In germline, CDR1 is ENHRY, CDR2 SYGVKD. With 8 bases clipped from V and 8 bases from J, the junction kept 14 bases outside the gene matches. The length of the CDR3 is 16 residues. CDR3 sequence: CAIGDRGAQRFYEQFF. CDR3 in DNA: TGTGCCATCGGGGACAGGGGGGCGCAAAGATTCTATGAGCAGTTCTTC.